This passage covers 29 T cell receptor beta chains from one sample sequenced in a study of blood T cell repertoires in COVID-19. Measured with immunoSEQ multiplex PCR; TCRdb has only the in-frame clones, and not every one. Of approximately 200,000 clones listed, roughly 82% were seen once; the top ten hold roughly 9.1%. Material: PBMCs or T cells enriched from blood (not recorded which). Receptor source: a woman in her twenties or thirties who had recovered from COVID-19.

The sample holds a few counts of this clone. The chain is built from TRBV5-1 and TRBJ2-1; TRBD2 matches at 7 bases. In germline, CDR1 is SGHRS, CDR2 YFSETQ. V gave up 0 bases and J gave up 5 bases; unmatched junction bases: 2. This CDR3 is 14 amino acids long. Here the CDR3 reads CASSLGGGDNEQFF. The DNA for the CDR3 is TGCGCCAGCAGCTTGGGGGGAGGGGACAATGAGCAGTTCTTC.

The chain employs TRBV6-5 and TRBJ1-1, with no clear D. The germline V and J ends were trimmed by 6 bases and 1 base, with 12 bases remaining between them. The CDR3 is made up of 14 amino acids. The germline V gene has CDR1 MNHEY and CDR2 SVGAGI. The CDR3 protein is CASSLTDGNTEAFF. Written as DNA, the CDR3 is TGTGCCAGCAGCTTAACAGACGGGAACACTGAAGCTTTCTTT.

The rearrangement joins TRBV3-1 (or the pseudogene TRBV3-2) to TRBJ2-3; tentative D call: TRBD1 (5 bases). Germline V gene sequence: CDR1 LGHDT, CDR2 YNNKEL (reference sequence). This CDR3 comprises 20 residues. V dropped 0 bases and J dropped 1 base, with 23 bases sitting between them. Written as DNA, the CDR3 is TGTGCCAGCAGCCAAGATTTTAAAGATCGGGCAGGGCCACGCACAGATACGCAGTATTTT. The encoded protein is CASSQDFKDRAGPRTDTQYF.

V usage is TRBV9 and J usage is TRBJ1-6; 7 bases map to TRBD1. Germline CDR1 is SGDLS and CDR2 is YYNGEE. The CDR3 loop spans 15 amino acids. Trimming at V came to 4 bases and at J to 7 bases, leaving 8 bases not matched to a gene. The CDR3 loop is CASSISGTANSPLHF. DNA of the CDR3: TGTGCCAGCAGCATCTCCGGGACAGCAAATTCACCCCTCCACTTT.

V gene TRBV5-1 combines with J gene TRBJ2-3, with 9 bases matching TRBD1. CDR3 length: 15 amino acids. Trimming took 3 bases from V and 4 from J; bases not matched to a gene: 6. Germline V lookup: CDR1 SGHRS, CDR2 YFSETQ. CDR3 region: CASSWGQGMADTQYF. DNA of the CDR3: TGCGCCAGCAGCTGGGGACAGGGTATGGCAGATACGCAGTATTTT.

V and J are TRBV6-6 and TRBJ2-7; D is possibly TRBD2 (5 bases). Germline CDR1 MNHNY, CDR2 SVGAGI (reference sequence). The CDR3 sequence is 13 residues long. The V end was cut by 10 bases, the J end by 6 bases, with 19 bases between. The CDR3 sequence is CATRTLDTTEQYF. The CDR3 nucleotides read TGTGCCACCCGGACTCTCGACACCACCGAGCAGTACTTC.

This clone showed up just once. The gene calls are TRBV5-1 and TRBJ2-7; the D gene is possibly TRBD2 (5 bases). V lost 0 bases, J lost 0 bases, and 13 bases lay in between. Per germline, CDR1 SGHRS and CDR2 YFSETQ. The CDR3 has 16 residues. The CDR3 sequence: CASSLGGRGSSYEQYF. CDR3 nucleotide sequence: TGCGCCAGCAGCTTGGGCGGACGGGGTAGCTCCTACGAGCAGTACTTC. The variable domain in full, completed from reference TRBV5-1 and TRBJ2-7, reads KAGVTQTPRYLIKTRGQQVTLSCSPISGHRSVSWYQQTPGQGLQFLFEYFSETQRNKGNFPGRFSGRQFSNSRSEMNVSTLELGDSALYLCASSLGGRGSSYEQYFGPGTRLTVT.

This chain connects TRBV27 to TRBJ1-6, with 7 bases lining up with TRBD1. The CDR3 is 14 amino acids. In germline, CDR1 is MNHEY, CDR2 SMNVEV (reference sequence). Losses at the gene ends were 7 bases for V and 7 bases for J; bases not matched to a gene: 7. The CDR3 nucleotides read TGTGCCAGCAAGACAGGGAGTAACAATTCACCCCTCCACTTT. Amino acid sequence: CASKTGSNNSPLHF.

The gene calls are TRBV27 and TRBJ2-7; D uncertain. V dropped 5 bases and J dropped 4 bases, with 18 bases sitting between them. The CDR3 is 15 amino acids. The V gene's germline CDR1 is MNHEY and CDR2 SMNVEV (reference sequence). DNA for the CDR3: TGTGCCAGCAGTAAGGTTACAGAAGTACCGTACGAGCAGTACTTC. This encodes CASSKVTEVPYEQYF.

V gene TRBV19 combines with J gene TRBJ2-3, with 7 positions matching TRBD2. CDR1 LNHDA and CDR2 SQIVND come from the germline V gene (reference sequence). The CDR3 has 18 amino acids. Losses at the gene ends were 5 bases for V and 4 bases for J; bases not matched to a gene: 18. The chain's CDR3 is CASSFALFSSGRADTQYF. Written as DNA, the CDR3 is TGTGCCAGTAGTTTCGCACTCTTTTCTAGCGGACGGGCAGATACGCAGTATTTT.

J is TRBJ2-7 and V is TRBV10-3; D possibly corresponds to TRBD1 (5 bases). Germline CDR1 is ENHRY and CDR2 is SYGVKD. The ends were cut back, 0 bases at V and 2 bases at J, with 11 bases in the middle. The CDR3 runs to 15 residues. This CDR3 is CAISESRAGTYEQYF. The CDR3 DNA reads as TGTGCCATCAGTGAGTCCCGGGCAGGGACCTACGAGCAGTACTTC.

V is TRBV2 and J is TRBJ1-1; tentative D call: TRBD1 (5 bases). Per germline, CDR1 SNHLY and CDR2 FYNNEI. The CDR3 is 14 residues long. Trimming removed 4 bases at V and 1 base at J, with 10 bases between. CDR3 coding DNA: TGTGCCAGCAGTGCCAGGGTGGGGAACACTGAAGCTTTCTTT. Its protein product is CASSARVGNTEAFF.

This clone occurred once. The chain joins TRBV19 to TRBJ2-3, with TRBD2 as a possible D gene (5 bases). The CDR3 is 15 residues long. Trimming cost V 3 bases and J 0 bases, with 10 bases left between them. The V gene's germline CDR1 is LNHDA and CDR2 SQIVND (reference sequence). In DNA form, the CDR3 reads TGTGCCAGTAGTATCGGGGAACCTAGCACAGATACGCAGTATTTT. Translating it yields CASSIGEPSTDTQYF. The whole variable domain, remainder taken from reference TRBV19 and TRBJ2-3, is DGGITQSPKYLFRKEGQNVTLSCEQNLNHDAMYWYRQDPGQGLRLIYYSQIVNDFQKGDIAEGYSVSREKKESFPLTVTSAQKNPTAFYLCASSIGEPSTDTQYFGPGTRLTVL.

This rearrangement joins TRBV6-5 to TRBJ2-7; D may be TRBD1 (6 bases). The CDR3 consists of 16 residues. Trimming removed 0 bases from V and 0 bases from J, with 12 bases in between. In germline, CDR1 is MNHEY, CDR2 SVGAGI. The CDR3 reads CASSYSLAGVSYEQYF. The CDR3 DNA reads as TGTGCCAGCAGTTACTCGTTGGCAGGGGTCTCCTACGAGCAGTACTTC.

The chain joins TRBV6-1 to TRBJ1-2, with a possible D match to TRBD1 (6 bases). CDR1 is MNHNS and CDR2 is SASEGT in the germline V gene. V was cut by 2 bases and J by 6 bases, with 16 bases left in between. The CDR3 loop spans 15 amino acids. The CDR3 sequence is CASSEIDPGADGYTF. CDR3 DNA sequence: TGTGCCAGCAGTGAAATAGACCCAGGGGCCGATGGCTACACCTTC.

The chain links TRBV19 to TRBJ2-6; D not certain. Germline values: CDR1 LNHDA, CDR2 SQIVND (reference sequence). V was cut by 3 bases and J by 0 bases, with 15 bases left in between. The CDR3 extends over 18 amino acids. CDR3 nucleotides: TGTGCCAGTAGTATCACCCAATTTAGATACTCTGGGGCCAACGTCCTGACTTTC. Its translation is CASSITQFRYSGANVLTF.

This clone has a handful of counts. This rearrangement joins TRBV19 to TRBJ2-7; D gene unclear. The CDR3 is made up of 13 amino acids. Germline V gene lookup returns CDR1 LNHDA and CDR2 SQIVND (reference sequence). V gave up 7 bases and J gave up 4 bases, with 14 bases separating them. In DNA form, the CDR3 reads TGTGCCAGTAATATGGGCTTGGGTTACGAGCAGTACTTC. This sequence encodes CASNMGLGYEQYF.

V usage is TRBV24-1 and J usage is TRBJ2-6; D is unclear. This CDR3 region has 14 residues. Germline V gene data show CDR1 as KGHDR and CDR2 as SFDVKD. The V end lost 4 bases, the J end lost 0 bases, and 3 bases lay between the germline ends. CDR3 region: CATSDNSGANVLTF. The CDR3 region has the DNA TGTGCCACCAGTGACAACTCTGGGGCCAACGTCCTGACTTTC.

The J gene is TRBJ2-1, the V gene TRBV5-1, with TRBD1 matching over 8 bases. This CDR3 is built from 16 residues. Looked up from germline, CDR1 is SGHRS and CDR2 is YFSETQ. Unmatched junction bases numbered 11, after V lost 4 bases and J lost 5 bases. The CDR3 protein is CASSPRGQGTNNEQFF. The CDR3 nucleotides read TGCGCCAGCAGCCCCCGAGGACAGGGAACGAACAATGAGCAGTTCTTC.

V and J are TRBV6-1 and TRBJ2-3, with 8 nucleotides matching TRBD1. This CDR3 is 14 amino acids long. Unmatched junction bases numbered 5, after V lost 3 bases and J lost 6 bases. CDR1 is MNHNS, CDR2 SASEGT, per germline. The CDR3 DNA follows: TGTGCCAGCAGTGAGGCAGGGGGCGCGGATACGCAGTATTTT. Its translation: CASSEAGGADTQYF.

This clone has only one observation. The rearrangement joins TRBV9 to TRBJ1-1; D unresolved. Germline V gene data show CDR1 as SGDLS and CDR2 as YYNGEE. The CDR3 has 15 residues. Trimming left V 0 bases short and J 0 bases short, with 9 bases between. The CDR3 here is CASSVGGEVNTEAFF. In nucleotides, the CDR3 is TGTGCCAGCAGCGTAGGCGGGGAGGTGAACACTGAAGCTTTCTTT.

The J gene is TRBJ2-5, the V gene TRBV6-1; the D gene is possibly TRBD1 (6 bases). The CDR3 consists of 14 residues. V was trimmed by 3 bases and J by 4 bases, leaving 12 bases between them. Germline CDR1 is MNHNS and CDR2 is SASEGT. CDR3 amino acids: CASSDRQEVETQYF. DNA of the CDR3: TGTGCCAGCAGTGACAGACAGGAGGTAGAGACCCAGTACTTC.

Here the CDR3 reads CASSVAFREGGKNEQFF. In DNA form, the CDR3 reads TGTGCCAGCAGCGTAGCTTTTCGGGAGGGGGGAAAAAATGAGCAGTTCTTC. The chain carries TRBV9 and TRBJ2-1; 8 bases map to TRBD2. The germline V gene has CDR1 SGDLS and CDR2 YYNGEE. J was trimmed by 7 bases and V by 0 bases; bases with no gene match: 12. This CDR3 contains 17 residues.

V and J are TRBV3-1 (or the pseudogene TRBV3-2) and TRBJ2-5; TRBD2 matches 8 bases. J was trimmed by 2 bases and V by 7 bases; bases with no gene match: 6. Germline V gene sequence: CDR1 LGHDT, CDR2 YNNKEL (reference sequence). CDR3 length: 14 amino acids. The CDR3 DNA follows: TGTGCCAGCATAGCGGGACTGGGGCAAGAGACCCAGTACTTC. Encoded protein: CASIAGLGQETQYF.

This clone was counted a single time. This chain connects TRBV10-3 to TRBJ2-7; 9 bases line up with TRBD2. The CDR3 runs 15 residues. In germline, CDR1 is ENHRY, CDR2 SYGVKD. With 8 bases clipped from V and 4 bases from J, the junction kept 12 bases outside the gene matches. CDR3 sequence: CAIGVAGEVRYEQYF. CDR3 nucleotides: TGTGCCATCGGGGTAGCGGGAGAGGTGCGATACGAGCAGTACTTC.

The J gene is TRBJ2-2, the V gene TRBV14; maybe TRBD1 (6 bases). The CDR3 consists of 17 residues. The V end lost 4 bases, the J end lost 2 bases, and 17 bases lay between the germline ends. Germline V gene sequence: CDR1 SGHDN, CDR2 FVKESK. In DNA, the CDR3 is TGTGCCAGCAGCCCCAAGATCATGGGACACAACACCGGGGAGCTGTTTTTT. Translation gives CASSPKIMGHNTGELFF.

This clone was detected only once. This chain connects TRBV6-5 to TRBJ2-3; a weak D match, TRBD2 (5 bases). This CDR3 has 11 residues. The germline CDR1 and CDR2 sequences are MNHEY and SVGAGI. V lost 8 bases and J 4 bases, leaving 7 bases between the germline ends. The CDR3 nucleotides are TGTGCCAGCCTAGCCGCAGATACGCAGTATTTT. Its protein product is CASLAADTQYF.

This sequence joins TRBV28 and TRBJ2-6; 8 bases match TRBD1. Looked up from germline, CDR1 is MDHEN and CDR2 is SYDVKM. CDR3 length: 18 residues. Trimming cost V 5 bases and J 2 bases; bases outside gene matches: 11. CDR3 amino acids: CASSPRGQGIPGANVLTF. Here the CDR3 DNA reads TGTGCCAGCAGTCCCCGAGGACAGGGAATTCCTGGGGCCAACGTCCTGACTTTC.

As concerns this clone: Compared with germline, one end of the junction differs, possibly owing to a read error. The genes are TRBV7-7 and TRBJ2-5; a possible D gene is TRBD2 (6 bases). From germline, CDR1 is SSHAT and CDR2 FNYEAQ (reference sequence). This CDR3 region has 14 residues. The CDR3 DNA sequence: TGTGCTAGCAGCTTAGCTGGGGGAGGAGAGACCCAGTACTTC. Residues: CASSLAGGGETQYF.